A single sample gave rise to the 2 T cell receptor beta chains below, sequenced in a study of control samples from healthy donors and cancer patients. Assay: immunoSEQ multiplex PCR; the TCRdb copy retains only in-frame clones and omits some. The table records around 130,000 clones, 91% of them present only once. The sample was blood. The receptors here all came from a man aged 18 to 30 in good health.

A remark on this clone: This sample also contains other DNA sequences that code for the same CDR3. The rearrangement joins TRBV4-1 to TRBJ1-2; possibly TRBD1 for D (5 bases). The CDR3 length is 13 residues. From germline, CDR1 is MGHRA and CDR2 YSYEKL. Trimming left V 1 base short and J 6 bases short, with 9 bases between. The CDR3 DNA reads TGCGCCAGCAGCCAAGGCGGAGGGGATGGCTACACCTTC. Translating it yields CASSQGGGDGYTF.

This clone was observed a single time. This rearrangement joins TRBV5-1 to TRBJ1-6; TRBD1 might be the D (6 bases). The CDR3 length is 16 residues. Trimming left V 3 bases short and J 6 bases short, with 16 bases between. The V gene's germline CDR1 is SGHRS and CDR2 YFSETQ. CDR3 DNA: TGCGCCAGCAGCTCGACCACAGGGTCCGCTAATTCACCCCTCCACTTT. This translates into CASSSTTGSANSPLHF.